The clone carrying this TCR beta chain was found a few times. Construction of the TCRbeta library involved unique molecular identifiers. Each CDR3 protein gets one entry after TCRdb re-called the PCR reads with MiXCR. The repertoire includes just under 550,000 distinct CDR3 sequences, around 20% of them detected once, and more than 2.5% sits in the top ten. The entry originates in a study of T-cell reconstitution after alpha-beta-depleted transplantation in children. Germline V lookup: CDR1 SGHVS, CDR2 FQNEAQ. CDR3 size: 15 residues. Trimming pared 5 bases from V and 4 bases from J, leaving 16 bases between.

Sequenced here: PBMCs from the stem cell graft donor, sampled from the stem cell graft. This sequence was found in a human donor who donated a stem cell graft to a child with acute lymphoblastic leukemia. The V call is TRBV7-8, the J call TRBJ2-3; perhaps D is TRBD1 or TRBD2 (5 bases each). CDR3 in amino acids: CASSVNGAMADTQYF. CDR3 coding DNA: TGTGCCAGCAGCGTTAACGGGGCTATGGCAGATACGCAGTATTTT.